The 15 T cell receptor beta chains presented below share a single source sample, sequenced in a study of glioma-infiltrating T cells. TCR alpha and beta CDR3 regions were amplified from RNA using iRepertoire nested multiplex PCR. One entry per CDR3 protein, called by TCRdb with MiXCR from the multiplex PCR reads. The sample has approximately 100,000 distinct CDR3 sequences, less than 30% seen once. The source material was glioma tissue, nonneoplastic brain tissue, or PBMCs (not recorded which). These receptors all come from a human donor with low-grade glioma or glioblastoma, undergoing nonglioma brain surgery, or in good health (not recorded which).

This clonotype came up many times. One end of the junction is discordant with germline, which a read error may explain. This chain's CDR3 is CASSQVGGEQFF. CDR3 nucleotides: TGTGCCAGCAGTCAAGTTGGGGGTGAGCAGTTCTTC. The V gene is TRBV3-1, the J gene TRBJ2-1; tentatively, D is TRBD1 or TRBD2 (5 bases each). Germline V CDR1 and CDR2: LGHDT, YNNKEL (reference sequence). The CDR3 extends over 12 amino acids.

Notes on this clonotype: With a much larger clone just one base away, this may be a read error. The chain's CDR3 is CASSHAGGSNHPQHF. For the CDR3, the DNA is TGCGCCAGCAGCCACGCAGGAGGCAGCAATCATCCCCAGCATTTT. This chain joins TRBV4-1 and TRBJ1-5; D not certain. The germline gives CDR1 MGHRA, CDR2 YSYEKL. The CDR3 length is 15 residues.

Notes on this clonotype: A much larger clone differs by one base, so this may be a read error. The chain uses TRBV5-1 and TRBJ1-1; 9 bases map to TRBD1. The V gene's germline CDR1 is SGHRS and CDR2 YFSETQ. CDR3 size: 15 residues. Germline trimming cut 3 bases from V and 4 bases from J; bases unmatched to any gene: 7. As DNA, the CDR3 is TGCGCCAGCAGCTCTTCACAGGGGGCGAGCACTGAAGCTTTCTTT. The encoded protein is CASSSSQGASTEAFF.

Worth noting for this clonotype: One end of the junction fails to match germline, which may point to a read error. The CDR3: CASSPRTVGVQFF. Here the CDR3 DNA reads TGTGCCAGCAGTCCTCGGACGGTGGGGGTGCAGTTTTTC. This rearrangement joins TRBV27 to TRBJ2-2; perhaps D is TRBD1 or TRBD2 (5 bases each). The germline CDR1 and CDR2 sequences are MNHEY and SMNVEV (reference sequence). This CDR3 has 13 amino acids.

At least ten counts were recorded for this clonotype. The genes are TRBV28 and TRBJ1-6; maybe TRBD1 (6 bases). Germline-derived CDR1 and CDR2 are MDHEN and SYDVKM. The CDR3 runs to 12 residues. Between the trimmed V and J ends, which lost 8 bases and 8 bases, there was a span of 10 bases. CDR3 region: CASGGRDSPLHF. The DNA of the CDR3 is TGTGCCAGCGGGGGGCGGGATTCACCCCTCCACTTT.

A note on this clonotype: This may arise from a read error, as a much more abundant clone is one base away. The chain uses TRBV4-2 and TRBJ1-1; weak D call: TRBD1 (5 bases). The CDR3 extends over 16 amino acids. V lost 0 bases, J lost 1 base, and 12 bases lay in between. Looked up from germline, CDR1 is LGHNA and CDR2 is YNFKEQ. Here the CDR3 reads CASSQDGARGNTEAFF. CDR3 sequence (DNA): TGTGCCAGCAGCCAAGATGGGGCCCGGGGGAACACTGAAGCTTTCTTT.

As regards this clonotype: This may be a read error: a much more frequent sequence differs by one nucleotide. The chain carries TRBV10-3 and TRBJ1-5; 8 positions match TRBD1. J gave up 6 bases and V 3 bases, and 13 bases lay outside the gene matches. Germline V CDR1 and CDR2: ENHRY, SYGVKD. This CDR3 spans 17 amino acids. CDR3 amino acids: CAISEEVTGGKGQPQHF. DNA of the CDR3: TGTGCCATCAGTGAAGAGGTTACAGGGGGAAAGGGTCAGCCCCAGCATTTT.

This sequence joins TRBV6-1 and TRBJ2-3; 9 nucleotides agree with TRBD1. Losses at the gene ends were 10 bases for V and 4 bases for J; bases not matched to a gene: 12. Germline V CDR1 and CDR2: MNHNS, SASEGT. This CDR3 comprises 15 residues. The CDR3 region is CAINPTGGSADTQYF. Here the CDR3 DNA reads TGTGCCATCAACCCGACAGGGGGAAGCGCAGATACGCAGTATTTT.

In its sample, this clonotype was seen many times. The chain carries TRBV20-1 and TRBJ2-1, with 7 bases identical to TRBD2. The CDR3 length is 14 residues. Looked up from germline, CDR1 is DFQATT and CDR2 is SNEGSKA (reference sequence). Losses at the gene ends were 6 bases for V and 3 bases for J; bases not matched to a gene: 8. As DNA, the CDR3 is TGCAGTGCACCCGGACTAGGGGACTACAATGAGCAGTTCTTC. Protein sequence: CSAPGLGDYNEQFF.

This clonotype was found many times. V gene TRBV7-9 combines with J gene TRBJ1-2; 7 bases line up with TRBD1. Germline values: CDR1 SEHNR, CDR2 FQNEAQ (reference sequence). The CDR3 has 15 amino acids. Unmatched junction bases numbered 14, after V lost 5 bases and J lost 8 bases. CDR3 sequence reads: CASSPVRQGGHGYTF. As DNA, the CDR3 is TGTGCCAGCAGCCCAGTCAGGCAAGGGGGCCACGGCTACACCTTC.

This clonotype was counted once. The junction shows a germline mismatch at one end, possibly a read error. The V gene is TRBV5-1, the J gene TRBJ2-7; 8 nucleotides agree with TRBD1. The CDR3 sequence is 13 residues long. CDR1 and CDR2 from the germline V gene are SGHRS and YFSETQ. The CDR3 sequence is CASRTGVNPERYF. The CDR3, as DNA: TGCGCCAGCAGGACAGGGGTTAATCCCGAGCGGTACTTC.

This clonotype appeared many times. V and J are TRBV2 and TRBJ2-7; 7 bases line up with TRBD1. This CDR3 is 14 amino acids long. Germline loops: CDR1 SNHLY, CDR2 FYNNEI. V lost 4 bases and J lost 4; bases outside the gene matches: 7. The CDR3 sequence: CASSVKGAVYEQYF. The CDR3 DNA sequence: TGTGCCAGCAGTGTTAAGGGGGCGGTTTACGAGCAGTACTTC. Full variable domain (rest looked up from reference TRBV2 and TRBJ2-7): EPEVTQTPSHQVTQMGQEVILRCVPISNHLYFYWYRQILGQKVEFLVSFYNNEISEKSEIFDDQFSVERPDGSNFTLKIRSTKLEDSAMYFCASSVKGAVYEQYFGPGTRLTVT.

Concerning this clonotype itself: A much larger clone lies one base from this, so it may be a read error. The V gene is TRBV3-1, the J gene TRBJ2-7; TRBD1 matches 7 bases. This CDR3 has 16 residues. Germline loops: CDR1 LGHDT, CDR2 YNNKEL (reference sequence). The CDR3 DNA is TGTGCCAGCAGCCAAGACCCTCAGACAGGGTCCTACGAGCGGTACTTC. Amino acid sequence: CASSQDPQTGSYERYF.

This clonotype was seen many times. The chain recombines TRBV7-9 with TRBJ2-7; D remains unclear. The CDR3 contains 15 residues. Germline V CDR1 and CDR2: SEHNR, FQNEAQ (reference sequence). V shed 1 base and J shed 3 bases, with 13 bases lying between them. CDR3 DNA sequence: TGTGCCAGCAGCTTAGATCGGGCAGGAATCTACGAGCAGTACTTC. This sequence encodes CASSLDRAGIYEQYF.

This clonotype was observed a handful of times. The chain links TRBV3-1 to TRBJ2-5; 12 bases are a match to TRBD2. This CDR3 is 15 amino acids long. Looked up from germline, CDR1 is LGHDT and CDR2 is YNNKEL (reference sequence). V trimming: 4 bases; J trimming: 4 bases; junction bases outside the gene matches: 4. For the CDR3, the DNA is TGTGCCAGCAGCCGTCGACTAGCGGGAGCAGAGACCCAGTACTTC. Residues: CASSRRLAGAETQYF.